The TCR beta chain under discussion was sequenced for a study of cytomegalovirus exposure and HLA in healthy donors. The PCR employed 60 Vbeta primers together with 13 Jbeta primers. Assay used: immunoSEQ multiplex PCR; TCRdb lists only in-frame clones, some missing. The sample records over 110,000 clones, about 80% being singletons. Losses at the gene ends were 2 bases for V and 6 bases for J; bases not matched to a gene: 11. Germline V gene lookup returns CDR1 MDHEN and CDR2 SYDVKM. This CDR3 has 17 residues. The rearrangement joins TRBV28 to TRBJ1-2; 11 bases fit TRBD1. The sequence was collected from a woman in her forties in good health and CMV-seropositive. Sequencing input: PBMCs. The CDR3 sequence is CASSLLSGQGAADGYTF. The DNA of the CDR3 is TGTGCCAGCAGTTTACTCTCTGGACAGGGGGCAGCGGATGGCTACACCTTC.